These 8 T cell receptor beta chains originate from one sample sequenced in a study of CD8+CD57+ T cells in acquired aplastic anemia. Profiling that covered TCR beta VDJ and CDR3 relied on genomic DNA as its template. TCRdb analysed the reads with MiXCR anew, one entry per CDR3 protein. The repertoire holds some 200,000 distinct CDR3 sequences, around three fifths seen once, with roughly 50% in the top ten. The patients chosen for sequencing had shown expansion of CD8+CD57+ cells (detected by flow cytometry). Sequenced material: sorted CD4+, CD8+, or CD8+CD57+ T cells (not recorded which) from PBMCs. The receptors shown here come from a human donor with aplastic anemia.

The chain combines TRBV7-2 with TRBJ2-5, with a tentative D call TRBD1 (6 bases). V was pared by 5 bases and J by 7 bases, with 20 bases between. The CDR3 length is 15 residues. In germline, CDR1 is SGHTA, CDR2 FQGNSA. The chain's CDR3 is CASSALQGRARTQYF. CDR3 nucleotide sequence: TGTGCCAGCAGCGCGCTACAGGGAAGAGCGAGGACCCAGTACTTC.

The rearrangement links TRBV20-1 to TRBJ1-4; no clear D gene. Germline CDR1 is DFQATT and CDR2 is SNEGSKA (reference sequence). Trimming removed 5 bases at V and 0 bases at J, with 10 bases between. This CDR3 has 14 residues. Here the CDR3 reads CSAARDATNEKLFF. The CDR3 DNA follows: TGCAGTGCTGCGCGGGATGCAACTAATGAAAAACTGTTTTTT.

The rearrangement uses TRBV7-2 and TRBJ2-7, with 10 positions matching TRBD2. V shed 4 bases, J shed 5 bases, and the junction held 8 bases outside the gene matches. CDR3 size: 15 residues. The germline V gene has CDR1 SGHTA and CDR2 FQGNSA. Here the CDR3 reads CASSSGASGSHEQYF. As DNA, the CDR3 is TGTGCCAGCAGCTCCGGGGCTAGCGGGAGCCACGAGCAGTACTTC.

This chain connects TRBV6-5 to TRBJ1-5; D may be TRBD1 (6 bases). In germline, CDR1 is MNHEY, CDR2 SVGAGI. This CDR3 contains 14 residues. The V end lost 2 bases, the J end lost 4 bases, and 9 bases lay between the germline ends. The CDR3 bases are TGTGCCAGCAGTTACGACAGGTTTAATCAGCCCCAGCATTTT. Its protein product is CASSYDRFNQPQHF.

This clonotype has only a few counts. The chain combines TRBV10-3 with TRBJ1-1; D is unresolved. V was cut by 4 bases and J by 0 bases, with 3 bases left in between. Germline lookup yields CDR1 ENHRY and CDR2 SYGVKD. The CDR3 contains 12 residues. CDR3 sequence: CAISALNTEAFF. CDR3 in DNA: TGTGCCATCAGTGCATTGAACACTGAAGCTTTCTTT.

This chain connects TRBV7-2 to TRBJ2-6; no reliable D call. Germline CDR1 is SGHTA and CDR2 is FQGNSA. V was clipped by 5 bases and J by 1 base, with 12 bases between them. This CDR3 region has 16 residues. CDR3 in amino acids: CASSATRTSGANVLTF. DNA of the CDR3: TGTGCCAGCAGCGCGACACGAACTTCTGGGGCCAACGTCCTGACTTTC.

The rearrangement uses TRBV29-1 and TRBJ2-3, with D possibly matching TRBD2 (6 bases). The V gene's germline CDR1 is SQVTM and CDR2 ANQGSEA. This CDR3 region has 14 residues. The CDR3 nucleotides are TGCAGTTACTCCCTATGGGGGGTTACAGATACGCAGTATTTT. Its translation: CSYSLWGVTDTQYF.

The chain links TRBV20-1 to TRBJ1-2; 8 positions agree with TRBD1. J lost 5 bases, V lost 8 bases, and 13 bases had no gene match. The germline gives CDR1 DFQATT, CDR2 SNEGSKA (reference sequence). The CDR3 totals 14 residues. CDR3 bases: TGCAGTTCCGATAGTGGGCAGGGGGCATATGGCTACACCTTC. It specifies CSSDSGQGAYGYTF.